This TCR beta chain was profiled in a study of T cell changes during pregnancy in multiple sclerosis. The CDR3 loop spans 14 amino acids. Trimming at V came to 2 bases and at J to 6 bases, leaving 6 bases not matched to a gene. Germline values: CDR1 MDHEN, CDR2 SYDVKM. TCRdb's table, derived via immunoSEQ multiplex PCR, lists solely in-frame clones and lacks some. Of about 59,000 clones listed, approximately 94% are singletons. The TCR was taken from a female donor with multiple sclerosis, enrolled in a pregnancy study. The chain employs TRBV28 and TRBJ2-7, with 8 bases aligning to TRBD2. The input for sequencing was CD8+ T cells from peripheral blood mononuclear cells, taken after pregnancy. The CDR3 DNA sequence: TGTGCCAGCAGTTTAGCGGCGGGAGGTTTCGAGCAGTACTTC. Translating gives CASSLAAGGFEQYF.